This T cell receptor beta chain was found in a study of blood T cell repertoires in COVID-19. Study in general: Whether acute or convalescent, the COVID-19 samples came from the United States, Italy and Spain.

Assay: immunoSEQ multiplex PCR; the TCRdb copy retains only in-frame clones and omits some. This sample carries over 100,000 clones, 84% of them seen once, and the ten largest clones take less than 10%. The receptor was isolated from a man aged 35 to 55 with active or convalescent COVID-19. The sample consisted of peripheral blood.

The CDR3 spells CASSQLTDEKLFF. CDR3 nucleotide sequence: TGTGCCAGCAGCCAACTAACAGATGAAAAACTGTTTTTT. The chain links TRBV3-1 (or the pseudogene TRBV3-2) to TRBJ1-4; D is undetermined. Germline V lookup: CDR1 LGHDT, CDR2 YNNKEL (reference sequence). This CDR3 has 13 amino acids. The V end lost 2 bases, the J end lost 6 bases, and 7 bases lay between the germline ends.